This is a list of T cell receptor beta chains from one sample in a study of CD8 T cells in Susac syndrome. MiXCR was run by TCRdb on the immunoSEQ multiplex PCR reads, yielding one entry per CDR3 protein. The sample has about 73,000 distinct CDR3 sequences, about 95% seen once. Sample: CD8+ T cells from PBMCs. All receptors come from a human donor with multiple sclerosis. The CDR3 runs from the conserved cysteine through the conserved F or W. D genes are given only for firm matches. Size is omitted from some rows. Given values are once, few, many or a class for expanded clones.

-,TRBJ2-5,-,TRBV6-2/TRBV6-3,TGTGCCAGCAGTTTGGCCCTTAGGGGTGAGACCCAGTACTTC,CASSLALRGETQYF
-,TRBJ2-4,-,TRBV5-1,TGCGCCAGCAGCATTTCCGGGACGCCCAAAAACATTCAGTACTTC,CASSISGTPKNIQYF
-,TRBJ1-5,-,TRBV6-2/TRBV6-3,TGTGCCAGCAGTTCGACAGCGGTTAATCAGCCCCAGCATTTT,CASSSTAVNQPQHF
-,TRBJ1-5,-,TRBV27,TGTGCCAGCAGTTTCTATGGGCAGCCTAATCAGCCCCAGCATTTT,CASSFYGQPNQPQHF
TRBD1,TRBJ2-3,-,TRBV10-3,TGTGCCACCGGGGCAGGGGGCTCCACAGATACGCAGTATTTT,CATGAGGSTDTQYF
-,TRBJ1-1,-,TRBV30,TGTGCCTGGAGTTACTCCGCCGGGGTCACTGAAGCTTTCTTT,CAWSYSAGVTEAFF
-,TRBJ1-1,-,TRBV6-2/TRBV6-3,TGTGCCAGCGCCCCAGGAGGGACTGAAGCTTTCTTT,CASAPGGTEAFF
-,TRBJ2-2,once,TRBV29-1,TGCAGCGCCTGGACCCAAACCGGGGAGCTGTTTTTT,CSAWTQTGELFF
-,TRBJ2-7,few,TRBV7-9,TGTGCCAGCAGCGTCCGGACTCCTTACTACGAGCAGTACTTC,CASSVRTPYYEQYF
-,TRBJ2-7,once,TRBV6-2/TRBV6-3,TGTGCCAGCAGTTACCGGCTTTCCTACGAGCAGTACTTC,CASSYRLSYEQYF
-,TRBJ2-1,-,TRBV7-7,TGTGCTAGCAGCCAGGGGGGAGCGGGCAATGAGCAGTTCTTC,CASSQGGAGNEQFF
TRBD2,TRBJ2-3,-,TRBV29-1,TGCAGCGTTCCTGGGGGAGGGCCAACAGATACGCAGTATTTT,CSVPGGGPTDTQYF